Sequencing of this T cell receptor beta chain was carried out in a study of shared clonotypes between healthy human individuals. Study overall: The plates for each donor numbered three CD4 naive, three CD4 memory, two CD8 naive and one CD8 memory.

Study-wide results and limits: Richness estimates generally favored naive over memory subsets.

The CDR3 totals 14 residues. The V gene's germline CDR1 is SGHRS and CDR2 YFSETQ. V was clipped by 6 bases and J by 4 bases; unmatched bases: 8. Caucasian adults residing in Nashville, Tennessee made up all the donors. About this clone: Its cognate antigen is unknown.

The method was immunoSEQ multiplex PCR; TCRdb's version includes in-frame clones alone and lacks a portion of them. The table shows some 500,000 clones, with roughly 95% occurring only once. The sample was naive CD4+ T cells sorted from blood. Indicated subset: CD45RA+ positively selected. The chain recombines TRBV5-1 with TRBJ2-3, with 7 bases aligning to TRBD2. This TCR came from a woman in her twenties or thirties in good health. CDR3 sequence (DNA): TGCGCCAGCAAGGTCCAGCGGGACCCAGATACGCAGTATTTT. This sequence encodes CASKVQRDPDTQYF.